The 31 T cell receptor beta chains listed next were all sequenced from one sample in a study of cytomegalovirus exposure and HLA in healthy donors. Researchers ran the PCR with 60 Vbeta and 13 Jbeta primers. Profiled with immunoSEQ multiplex PCR; TCRdb holds only in-frame clones, not every one. The data contain more than 95,000 clones, roughly 70% of them seen just once; the ten biggest clones take up approximately 3.8%. Material for sequencing was PBMCs. These receptors were obtained from a man aged 40-55 years in good health and CMV-seropositive.

The chain recombines TRBV28 with TRBJ1-2, with 8 positions matching TRBD1. Germline trimming cut 4 bases from V and 4 bases from J; bases unmatched to any gene: 8. Germline loops: CDR1 MDHEN, CDR2 SYDVKM. CDR3 length: 15 amino acids. The CDR3 nucleotides read TGTGCCAGCAGTTCCGCCCAGGGGGCGGGCTATGGCTACACCTTC. It translates to CASSSAQGAGYGYTF.

The J gene is TRBJ1-3, the V gene TRBV29-1; possible D gene TRBD1, 5 bases. The V gene's germline CDR1 is SQVTM and CDR2 ANQGSEA. The CDR3 contains 15 residues. Trimming cost V 7 bases and J 3 bases, with 19 bases left between them. CDR3 sequence: CSALPGGPLGNTIYF. The CDR3 DNA follows: TGCAGCGCCCTACCCGGGGGACCACTTGGAAACACCATATATTTT.

The rearrangement uses TRBV13 and TRBJ2-2; 8 bases align to TRBD2. The V gene end was trimmed by 6 bases and the J gene end by 1 base; junction bases not matched to a gene: 7. Germline V gene data show CDR1 as PRHDT and CDR2 as FYEKMQ (reference sequence). The CDR3 has 16 amino acids. The CDR3 DNA is TGTGCCAGCAGGGGCGGGAGGTTTAGGAACACCGGGGAGCTGTTTTTT. Protein product: CASRGGRFRNTGELFF.

The chain couples TRBV4-3 to TRBJ2-7, with 10 bases matching TRBD2. The CDR3 runs to 16 residues. The J segment lost 4 bases and the V segment lost 1 base, leaving 7 bases of the junction unmatched. Germline V gene lookup returns CDR1 LGHNA and CDR2 YSLEER. CDR3 nucleotides: TGCGCCAGCAGCCAAGGAGGGGTAGCGGGAGGATACGAGCAGTACTTC. Translation gives CASSQGGVAGGYEQYF.

A single count supports this clone. The chain couples TRBV29-1 to TRBJ1-5; 7 bases match TRBD1. The CDR3 totals 13 residues. Trimming took 4 bases from V and 4 from J; bases not matched to a gene: 4. In germline, CDR1 is SQVTM, CDR2 ANQGSEA. Written as DNA, the CDR3 is TGCAGCGTTGGGGACAGATGGAATCAGCCCCAGCATTTT. Translating it yields CSVGDRWNQPQHF.

The V and J genes are TRBV15 and TRBJ1-2; TRBD1 matches 10 bases. The junction had 5 bases not matched to a gene; V was cut back by 5 bases and J by 2 bases. CDR1 and CDR2 (germline): LNHNV, YYDKDF (reference sequence). The length of the CDR3 is 15 residues. Here the CDR3 DNA reads TGTGCCACCAGCTTCGACAGGGGGCAGAACTATGGCTACACCTTC. It translates to CATSFDRGQNYGYTF. The variable domain in full, with the rest retrieved from reference TRBV15 and TRBJ1-2, is DAMVIQNPRYQVTQFGKPVTLSCSQTLNHNVMYWYQQKSSQAPKLLFHYYDKDFNNEADTPDNFQSRRPNTSFCFLDIRSPGLGDTAMYLCATSFDRGQNYGYTFGSGTRLTVV.

This clone has more than one count but fewer than ten. The chain employs TRBV30 and TRBJ1-2, with D tentatively TRBD1 (5 bases). Looked up from germline, CDR1 is GTSNPN and CDR2 is SVGIG (reference sequence). The germline V and J ends were trimmed by 4 bases and 8 bases, with 11 bases remaining between them. This CDR3 comprises 11 residues. DNA of the CDR3: TGTGCCTGGATGGCAGGGAACGGCTACACCTTC. Its translation: CAWMAGNGYTF.

The V and J genes are TRBV6-6 and TRBJ2-7; D might be TRBD2 (5 bases). V lost 6 bases to trimming and J lost 1 base, with 10 bases between them. CDR3 length: 13 amino acids. CDR1 and CDR2 from the germline V gene are MNHNY and SVGAGI (reference sequence). CDR3 sequence reads: CASRNGGSYEQYF. As DNA, the CDR3 is TGTGCCAGCAGGAATGGCGGGTCCTACGAGCAGTACTTC.

This clone appeared once. The rearrangement joins TRBV19 to TRBJ2-3; 13 bases agree with TRBD2. CDR1 and CDR2 from the germline V gene are LNHDA and SQIVND (reference sequence). Trimming took 6 bases from V and 9 from J; bases not matched to a gene: 0. CDR3 length: 12 amino acids. The CDR3 region has the DNA TGTGCCAGTAGGACTAGCGGGGGGACGCAGTATTTT. It yields the protein CASRTSGGTQYF.

The chain uses TRBV28 and TRBJ1-2; TRBD1 matches 8 bases. The germline gives CDR1 MDHEN, CDR2 SYDVKM. The CDR3 spans 15 residues. V was clipped by 6 bases and J by 2 bases; unmatched bases: 8. Written as DNA, the CDR3 is TGTGCCAGCAGCCAGGGGGCAGCCCGAAACTATGGCTACACCTTC. Protein sequence: CASSQGAARNYGYTF.

The chain combines TRBV18 with TRBJ1-1; 7 bases are a match to TRBD1. The CDR3 has 12 residues. The V gene end was trimmed by 4 bases and the J gene end by 6 bases; junction bases not matched to a gene: 2. Germline CDR1 KGHSH, CDR2 LQKENI. CDR3 DNA sequence: TGTGCCAGCTCACTAGGACAGGCTGAAGCTTTCTTT. This translates into CASSLGQAEAFF.

The genes are TRBV7-2 and TRBJ1-2; the match to TRBD1 covers 7 bases. Trimming at V came to 5 bases and at J to 8 bases, leaving 8 bases not matched to a gene. This CDR3 region has 13 residues. Germline-derived CDR1 and CDR2 are SGHTA and FQGNSA. The CDR3 DNA reads as TGTGCCAGCAGCCCCAAGGGGGCGTTGGGCTACACCTTC. It is translated as CASSPKGALGYTF.

In its sample, this clone was seen a few times. The junction departs from germline at one end; a sequencing error may be responsible. The V and J genes are TRBV2 and TRBJ1-5, with D possibly TRBD1 on 6 matching bases. This CDR3 has 15 amino acids. Germline-derived CDR1 and CDR2 are SNHLY and FYNNEI. In DNA form, the CDR3 reads TGTGCCAGCAGTGAAGGGGGGGGGCGCAACCAGCCCCAGCATTTT. Translation: CASSEGGGRNQPQHF. Looking up the rest from reference TRBV2 and TRBJ1-5 gives the full variable domain: EPEVTQTPSHQVTQMGQEVILRCVPISNHLYFYWYRQILGQKVEFLVSFYNNEISEKSEIFDDQFSVERPDGSNFTLKIRSTKLEDSAMYFCASSEGGGRNQPQHFGDGTRLSIL.

The DNA of the CDR3 is TGCGCCAGCAGCTTTCGGGCCGGGGGGGCCACCGGGGAGCTGTTTTTT. This translates into CASSFRAGGATGELFF. The V gene is TRBV5-1, the J gene TRBJ2-2; the match to TRBD2 covers 8 bases. This CDR3 is 16 amino acids long. The J segment lost 4 bases and the V segment lost 2 bases, leaving 7 bases of the junction unmatched. Germline V gives CDR1 SGHRS, CDR2 YFSETQ.

This clone has just a few counts. The chain joins TRBV2 to TRBJ1-2; 8 bases match TRBD1. With V trimmed by 7 bases and J by 5 bases, 9 bases remained unmatched. Germline V gene data show CDR1 as SNHLY and CDR2 as FYNNEI. The CDR3 length is 14 residues. The CDR3 DNA is TGTGCCAGCAAAGTGGGACAGGAGTTTTATGGCTACACCTTC. Translation: CASKVGQEFYGYTF.

This clone appeared a few times. V usage is TRBV5-1 and J usage is TRBJ2-1; 7 nucleotides agree with TRBD1. Germline-derived CDR1 and CDR2 are SGHRS and YFSETQ. Losses at the gene ends were 0 bases for V and 7 bases for J; bases not matched to a gene: 7. The CDR3 runs to 15 residues. This CDR3 is CASSLDTGAGNEQFF. CDR3 nucleotides: TGCGCCAGCAGCTTGGATACAGGGGCAGGGAATGAGCAGTTCTTC.

The chain carries TRBV29-1 and TRBJ2-7, with D possibly being TRBD1 (6 bases). CDR3 length: 11 amino acids. The V end lost 6 bases, the J end lost 4 bases, and 10 bases lay between the germline ends. Germline V CDR1 and CDR2: SQVTM, ANQGSEA. The DNA for the CDR3 is TGCAGCGTCAGGACAGCGTACGAGCAGTACTTC. It codes for CSVRTAYEQYF.

The V and J genes are TRBV5-1 and TRBJ1-1; D not resolved. There are 15 residues in the CDR3. The V gene's germline CDR1 is SGHRS and CDR2 YFSETQ. V shed 2 bases and J shed 1 base, with 12 bases lying between them. DNA for the CDR3: TGCGCCAGCAGCTTCGAAGAGGGCGCGAACACTGAAGCTTTCTTT. It specifies CASSFEEGANTEAFF.

This clone was seen only a few times. The chain carries TRBV5-1 and TRBJ2-3; 7 nucleotides align to TRBD2. Germline V gene sequence: CDR1 SGHRS, CDR2 YFSETQ. The length of the CDR3 is 17 residues. The trim removed 2 bases at V and 6 bases at J, leaving 15 bases unmatched. The CDR3 sequence is CASSFAAGRGRPDTQYF. In DNA form, the CDR3 reads TGCGCCAGCAGCTTCGCCGCTGGACGCGGGAGACCGGATACGCAGTATTTT.

This clone was counted a single time. At one end the junction does not follow the germline gene, possibly because of a read error. The CDR3 DNA reads TGTGCTAGCAGCCCTGGAGGGCGGGGAGATACGCAGTATTTT. Amino acid sequence: CASSPGGRGDTQYF. The rearrangement joins TRBV7-7 to TRBJ2-3; perhaps TRBD2 as D (6 bases). Per the germline V gene, CDR1 is SSHAT and CDR2 is FNYEAQ (reference sequence). The CDR3 loop spans 14 amino acids.

For the CDR3, the DNA is TGTGCCAGCAGCCTCAGACTAGCGGGAGGGCCGGATACGCAGTATTTT. Residues: CASSLRLAGGPDTQYF. The chain is built from TRBV7-8 and TRBJ2-3, with TRBD2 identical over 14 bases. Germline values: CDR1 SGHVS, CDR2 FQNEAQ. The CDR3 runs to 16 residues. V shed 5 bases and J 6 bases; nucleotides not matched to a gene: 7.

The chain carries TRBV28 and TRBJ2-1; 9 nucleotides line up with TRBD2. The germline CDR1 and CDR2 sequences are MDHEN and SYDVKM. Trimming removed 6 bases from V and 8 bases from J; junction bases left unmatched: 14. The CDR3 extends over 16 amino acids. CDR3 region: CASSSQIAGDSDEQFF. As DNA, the CDR3 is TGTGCCAGCAGCAGCCAAATAGCGGGAGATTCGGATGAGCAGTTCTTC.

J is TRBJ1-2 and V is TRBV2; 7 nucleotides align to TRBD1. V gave up 5 bases and J gave up 4 bases; unmatched junction bases: 19. CDR1 SNHLY and CDR2 FYNNEI come from the germline V gene. The CDR3 is made up of 18 amino acids. CDR3 coding DNA: TGTGCCAGCAGTATTCGACAGGGATCTTCATTGCGGGGCTATGGCTACACCTTC. It is translated as CASSIRQGSSLRGYGYTF.

This clone was seen just once. V gene TRBV7-2 combines with J gene TRBJ2-7; D is unresolved. This CDR3 spans 14 amino acids. Germline CDR1 SGHTA, CDR2 FQGNSA. Trimming took 1 base from V and 0 from J, leaving 7 bases between them. CDR3 nucleotides: TGTGCCAGCAGCTTAGTTTTCAGCTCCTACGAGCAGTACTTC. It translates to CASSLVFSSYEQYF.

This clone was seen a handful of times. The chain links TRBV4-1 to TRBJ2-6; perhaps TRBD2 as D (5 bases). Germline V CDR1 and CDR2: MGHRA, YSYEKL. There are 17 residues in the CDR3. The V and J ends lost 1 base and 0 bases respectively, with 10 bases between them. The CDR3 reads CASSQGWGDSGANVLTF. CDR3 nucleotides: TGCGCCAGCAGCCAAGGATGGGGAGACTCTGGGGCCAACGTCCTGACTTTC.

The chain has TRBV10-2 and TRBJ2-5; TRBD2 agrees at 8 bases. From germline, CDR1 is WSHSY and CDR2 SAAADI. The CDR3 has 15 residues. The trim removed 3 bases at V and 4 bases at J, leaving 7 bases unmatched. CDR3 sequence (DNA): TGCGCCAGCAGTGAAAACGGGGGGGCAGGAGAGACCCAGTACTTC. This encodes CASSENGGAGETQYF.

The chain couples TRBV5-6 to TRBJ2-5, with 9 bases fitting TRBD1. The CDR3 runs 15 residues. V dropped 1 base and J dropped 5; count of bases not matched to a gene: 6. Germline V gene sequence: CDR1 SGHDT, CDR2 YYEEEE. The CDR3 spells CASSLYRGRWETQYF. Here the CDR3 DNA reads TGTGCCAGCAGCTTGTACAGGGGGCGATGGGAGACCCAGTACTTC.

Only a few counts were recorded for this clone. The CDR3: CASSGQQGEGTGELFF. The CDR3 nucleotides are TGTGCCAGCAGCGGACAACAGGGTGAAGGCACCGGGGAGCTGTTTTTT. J is TRBJ2-2 and V is TRBV9, with D tentatively TRBD1 (6 bases). There are 16 residues in the CDR3. CDR1 SGDLS and CDR2 YYNGEE come from the germline V gene. Between the trimmed V and J ends, which lost 3 bases and 4 bases, there was a span of 16 bases.

The chain links TRBV4-1 to TRBJ2-2; the match to TRBD2 covers 7 bases. CDR1 is MGHRA, CDR2 YSYEKL, per germline. The trim removed 0 bases at V and 6 bases at J, leaving 7 bases unmatched. CDR3 size: 16 residues. This CDR3 reads CASSQEGGRMSGELFF. DNA of the CDR3: TGCGCCAGCAGCCAAGAAGGCGGGAGAATGTCCGGGGAGCTGTTTTTT.

CDR3 nucleotides: TGTGCCAGCAGCCCCTACGGGACACCGCCATCCTACGAGCAGTACTTC. This sequence encodes CASSPYGTPPSYEQYF. The rearrangement joins TRBV11-1 to TRBJ2-7; D is perhaps TRBD1 (6 bases). CDR1 is SGHAT, CDR2 FQDESV, per germline (reference sequence). Trimming removed 5 bases from V and 1 base from J, with 18 bases in between. There are 16 residues in the CDR3.

A remark on this clone: One end of the junction does not line up with germline, which may come from a read error. CDR3 sequence reads: CASNDSERGEYNEQFF. The CDR3 bases are TGTGCCAGCAATGACTCGGAGCGGGGGGAATACAATGAGCAGTTCTTC. J is TRBJ2-1 and V is TRBV6-4; TRBD2 matches at 9 bases. The CDR3 has 16 residues. CDR1 MRHNA and CDR2 SNTAGT come from the germline V gene.